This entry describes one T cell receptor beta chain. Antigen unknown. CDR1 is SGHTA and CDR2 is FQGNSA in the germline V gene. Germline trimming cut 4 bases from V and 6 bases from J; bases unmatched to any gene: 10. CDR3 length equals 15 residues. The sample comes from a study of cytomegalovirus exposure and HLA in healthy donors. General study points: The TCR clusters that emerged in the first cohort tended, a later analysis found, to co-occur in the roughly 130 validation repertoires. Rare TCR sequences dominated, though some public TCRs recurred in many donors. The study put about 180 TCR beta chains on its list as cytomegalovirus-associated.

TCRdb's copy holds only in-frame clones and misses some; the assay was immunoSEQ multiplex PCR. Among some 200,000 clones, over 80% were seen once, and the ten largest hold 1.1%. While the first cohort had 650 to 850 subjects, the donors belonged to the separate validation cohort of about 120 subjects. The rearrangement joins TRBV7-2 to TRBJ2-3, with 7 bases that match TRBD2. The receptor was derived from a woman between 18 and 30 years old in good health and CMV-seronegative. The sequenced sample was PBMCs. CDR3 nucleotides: TGTGCCAGCAGCTCCCCGAGGCCTAGCGGTGATACGCAGTATTTT. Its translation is CASSSPRPSGDTQYF.